Sequencing of this TCR beta chain was carried out in a study of blood T cell repertoires in COVID-19. The data were produced by immunoSEQ multiplex PCR, yet TCRdb's version contains in-frame clones alone and is incomplete. Of hundreds of thousands of clones listed, approximately 80% are singletons. The CDR3 extends over 16 amino acids. J gave up 4 bases and V 3 bases, and 8 bases lay outside the gene matches. Germline loops: CDR1 SGHDT, CDR2 YYEEEE. The TCR sequence derives from an elderly woman with acute or convalescent COVID-19. The source material was peripheral blood. The genes are TRBV5-6 and TRBJ1-1; 11 nucleotides line up with TRBD1. CDR3 in DNA: TGTGCCAGCAGCTCCGGACAGGGGGCGTGGATCACTGAAGCTTTCTTT. Translated, it gives CASSSGQGAWITEAFF.